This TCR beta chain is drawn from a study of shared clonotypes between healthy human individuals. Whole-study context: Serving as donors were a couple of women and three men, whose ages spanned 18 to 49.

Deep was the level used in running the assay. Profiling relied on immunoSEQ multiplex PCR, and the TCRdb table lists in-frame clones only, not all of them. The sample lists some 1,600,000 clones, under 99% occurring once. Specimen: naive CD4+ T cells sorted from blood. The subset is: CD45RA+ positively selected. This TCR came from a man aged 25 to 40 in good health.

CDR3 in amino acids: CASSLSMGIDEQYF. The CDR3 DNA is TGCGCCAGCAGCCTGAGTATGGGAATTGACGAGCAGTACTTC. The chain recombines TRBV10-1 with TRBJ2-7; D is unclear. Trimming stripped 6 bases from V and 5 bases from J, with 17 bases between. Germline V lookup: CDR1 WNHNN, CDR2 SYGVQD (reference sequence). The CDR3 extends over 14 amino acids.